This is a list of T cell receptor beta chains from one sample in a study of T cell responses to AZD1222 COVID-19 vaccine. The table came from immunoSEQ multiplex PCR; TCRdb's copy has only in-frame clones and leaves some out. Here the sample spans 95,000 to 150,000 clones, over 75% being singletons. Sequencing was performed on peripheral blood, taken on day 0 of AZD1222 vaccination. Source of these receptors: an adult in good health. The CDR3 runs from the conserved cysteine through the conserved F or W. The D gene is left open where the match is weak. Clone size is stated in some rows and not others, as once, few, many or a class when expanded.

j_call	v_call	clone_size	d_call	cdr3_aa	cdr3_nt
TRBJ2-7	TRBV2	.	.	CASRGVTGTAIYEQYF	TGTGCCAGCAGAGGGGTTACCGGGACGGCCATATACGAGCAGTACTTC
TRBJ1-5	TRBV19	once	.	CASSKQGSQPQHF	TGTGCCAGTAGTAAACAGGGATCTCAGCCCCAGCATTTT
TRBJ1-4	TRBV7-2	.	.	CASSPQVRGEKLFF	TGTGCCAGCAGCCCCCAGGTCCGGGGGGAAAAACTGTTTTTT
TRBJ1-1	TRBV10-3	.	.	CAISEEGTYTEAFF	TGTGCCATCAGTGAAGAGGGAACGTACACTGAAGCTTTCTTT
TRBJ2-7	TRBV7-9	once	TRBD1	CASSYPGQGALSYEQYF	TGTGCCAGCAGCTATCCGGGACAGGGGGCCCTCTCCTACGAGCAGTACTTC
TRBJ2-7	TRBV5-4	.	TRBD1	CASSPGTGALHEQYF	TGTGCCAGCAGTCCCGGGACAGGGGCTTTGCACGAGCAGTACTTC
TRBJ2-7	TRBV6-5	.	.	CASRATGSYEQYF	TGTGCCAGCAGGGCGACAGGTTCCTACGAGCAGTACTTC
TRBJ2-1	TRBV10-3	once	.	CAISEHKGILRDSLNEQFF	TGTGCCATCAGTGAGCATAAGGGGATTCTCCGGGACTCATTAAATGAGCAGTTCTTC
TRBJ1-3	TRBV5-6	.	TRBD1	CASSSDRSELFFSGNTIYF	TGTGCCAGCAGCTCGGACAGGAGCGAACTTTTCTTCTCTGGAAACACCATATATTTT
TRBJ1-1	TRBV19	.	.	CASSIRGWDTEAFF	TGTGCCAGTAGTATACGGGGGTGGGACACTGAAGCTTTCTTT
TRBJ1-2	TRBV15	.	.	CATSREIGLYGYTF	TGTGCCACCAGCAGAGAAATCGGATTGTATGGCTACACCTTC
TRBJ2-7	TRBV6-5	.	TRBD2	CASSSGTSRPREQYF	TGTGCCAGCAGTTCGGGGACTAGCCGCCCTCGCGAGCAGTACTTC
TRBJ2-5	TRBV5-4	.	.	CASSLEVGKETQYF	TGTGCCAGCAGCTTGGAAGTGGGGAAAGAGACCCAGTACTTC
TRBJ1-1	TRBV19	.	.	CASKRRMNTEAFF	TGTGCCAGTAAACGAAGGATGAACACTGAAGCTTTCTTT
TRBJ1-4	TRBV5-6	.	TRBD1	CASSWTGVNEKLFF	TGTGCCAGCAGCTGGACAGGGGTTAATGAAAAACTGTTTTTT
TRBJ1-5	TRBV15	.	TRBD1	CATSGETGGLGQPQHF	TGTGCCACCAGCGGCGAGACAGGGGGCCTCGGGCAGCCCCAGCATTTT
TRBJ2-7	TRBV5-8	.	TRBD2	CASRPASGAFYEQYF	TGTGCCAGCAGGCCCGCTAGCGGTGCCTTCTACGAGCAGTACTTC
TRBJ1-2	TRBV2	.	.	CASRNIESYTF	TGTGCCAGCAGGAACATCGAGAGCTACACCTTC
TRBJ2-1	TRBV7-9	.	TRBD2	CASTPPTGTSGGSSYNEQFF	TGTGCCAGCACACCCCCGACCGGGACTAGCGGGGGAAGCTCCTACAATGAGCAGTTCTTC
TRBJ2-1	TRBV13	.	.	CASSLISYNEQFF	TGTGCCAGCAGCTTAATCTCCTACAATGAGCAGTTCTTC
TRBJ1-1	TRBV7-9	.	.	CASSVPGGDEAFF	TGTGCCAGCAGCGTCCCCGGGGGGGACGAAGCTTTCTTT
TRBJ2-1	TRBV5-6	.	TRBD2	CASSLLAGGYNEQFF	TGTGCCAGCAGCTTATTGGCGGGGGGCTACAATGAGCAGTTCTTC
TRBJ2-1	TRBV19	.	TRBD2	CASNSGVYEQFF	TGTGCCAGTAATAGCGGGGTATATGAGCAGTTCTTC
TRBJ1-2	TRBV5-4	few	.	CASSAGGNDYGYTF	TGTGCCAGCAGCGCGGGGGGGAACGACTATGGCTACACCTTC
TRBJ2-7	TRBV15	.	.	CATSRDGGSYEQYF	TGTGCCACCAGCAGAGATGGGGGGTCCTACGAGCAGTACTTC
TRBJ2-7	TRBV4-1	.	.	CASSQSSEQYF	TGCGCCAGCAGCCAATCATCCGAGCAGTACTTC
TRBJ1-6	TRBV5-1	once	.	CASSLGAVSPSPLHF	TGCGCCAGCAGCTTGGGTGCCGTCAGCCCTTCACCCCTCCACTTT
TRBJ2-5	TRBV6-1	.	.	CASSDLVGSGNDQETQYF	TGTGCCAGCAGTGATTTGGTCGGGTCGGGAAACGACCAAGAGACCCAGTACTTC
TRBJ2-7	TRBV18	once	.	CASSPPLETYEQYF	TGTGCCAGCTCACCACCGCTCGAGACCTACGAGCAGTACTTC
TRBJ2-7	TRBV7-9	.	TRBD2	CASSLGTSGGAYEQYF	TGTGCCAGCAGCTTAGGGACTAGCGGGGGGGCCTACGAGCAGTACTTC
TRBJ2-1	TRBV5-1	.	.	CASSPPGLNNEQFF	TGCGCCAGCAGCCCGCCCGGACTTAACAATGAGCAGTTCTTC
TRBJ2-3	TRBV19	.	.	CASSIDISDTQYF	TGTGCCAGTAGTATAGATATTTCAGATACGCAGTATTTT
TRBJ2-5	TRBV12-3/TRBV12-4	.	.	CASKQGMGETQYF	TGTGCCAGCAAACAGGGAATGGGAGAGACCCAGTACTTC
TRBJ1-2	TRBV12-3/TRBV12-4	many	TRBD1	CASSIRDRSGYTF	TGTGCCAGCAGCATCCGGGACAGATCTGGCTACACCTTC
TRBJ1-2	TRBV7-2	.	TRBD1	CASSPDRGLISYGYTF	TGTGCCAGCAGCCCGGACAGGGGGCTTATTAGCTATGGCTACACCTTC
TRBJ2-3	TRBV10-1	.	TRBD1	CASSPGTGTDTQYF	TGCGCCAGCAGTCCCGGGACAGGCACAGATACGCAGTATTTT
TRBJ2-5	TRBV18	.	.	CASSPQETQYF	TGTGCCAGCTCACCGCAAGAGACCCAGTACTTC
TRBJ1-6	TRBV7-8	.	TRBD1	CAAGQGDLLPLHF	TGTGCCGCAGGACAGGGGGACCTTTTACCCCTCCACTTT
TRBJ2-1	TRBV19	.	.	CASSPLEGTLLMQFF	TGTGCCAGTAGTCCCCTCGAAGGGACGCTCCTCATGCAGTTCTTC